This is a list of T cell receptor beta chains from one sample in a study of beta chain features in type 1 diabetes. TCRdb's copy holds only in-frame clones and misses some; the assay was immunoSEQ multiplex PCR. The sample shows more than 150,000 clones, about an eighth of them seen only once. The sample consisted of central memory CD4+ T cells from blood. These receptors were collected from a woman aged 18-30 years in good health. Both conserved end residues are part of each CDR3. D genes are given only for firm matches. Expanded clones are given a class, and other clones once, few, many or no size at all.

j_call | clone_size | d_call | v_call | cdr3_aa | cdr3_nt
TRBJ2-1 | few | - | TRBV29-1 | CSVGGFRNEQFF | TGCAGCGTTGGAGGCTTTAGGAATGAGCAGTTCTTC
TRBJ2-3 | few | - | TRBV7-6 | CASSSPMGQKDTQYF | TGTGCCAGCAGCTCCCCTATGGGCCAAAAAGATACGCAGTATTTT
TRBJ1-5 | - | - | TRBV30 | CAWSSRVGNQPQHF | TGTGCCTGGAGTTCCAGGGTCGGCAATCAGCCCCAGCATTTT
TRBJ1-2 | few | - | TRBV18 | CASSPGQQEVYGYTF | TGTGCCAGCTCGCCTGGACAGCAGGAGGTCTATGGCTACACCTTC
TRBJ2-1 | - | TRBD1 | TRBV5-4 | CASSLGQGTDEQFF | TGTGCCAGCAGCTTGGGACAGGGGACCGATGAGCAGTTCTTC
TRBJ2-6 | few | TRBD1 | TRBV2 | CASGRTGVSGANVLTF | TGTGCCAGTGGAAGGACAGGGGTCTCTGGGGCCAACGTCCTGACTTTC
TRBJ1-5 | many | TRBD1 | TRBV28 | CASSSLQGGNQPQHF | TGTGCCAGCAGCTCCCTACAGGGGGGTAATCAGCCCCAGCATTTT
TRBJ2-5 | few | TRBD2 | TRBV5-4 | CASSSPTSGVQETQYF | TGTGCCAGCAGCTCCCCGACTAGCGGGGTGCAAGAGACCCAGTACTTC
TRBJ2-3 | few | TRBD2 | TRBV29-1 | CSVPPGLAGVDTQYF | TGCAGCGTCCCGCCCGGACTAGCGGGAGTTGATACGCAGTATTTT
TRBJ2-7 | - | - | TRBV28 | CASSPATGSRVEQYF | TGTGCCAGCAGTCCCGCCACAGGGAGTCGAGTCGAGCAGTACTTC
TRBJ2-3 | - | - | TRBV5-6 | CASSLHRTSTDTQYF | TGTGCCAGCAGCTTGCACAGAACTAGCACAGATACGCAGTATTTT
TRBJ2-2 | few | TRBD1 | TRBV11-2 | CASVWGQVNTGELFF | TGTGCCAGCGTATGGGGACAGGTTAACACCGGGGAGCTGTTTTTT
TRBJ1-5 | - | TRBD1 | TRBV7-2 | CASSSQGVGQPQHF | TGTGCCAGCAGCTCACAGGGGGTCGGTCAGCCCCAGCATTTT
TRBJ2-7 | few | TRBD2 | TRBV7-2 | CASSPGLARSGQYF | TGTGCCAGCAGCCCTGGACTAGCGCGATCTGGGCAGTACTTC
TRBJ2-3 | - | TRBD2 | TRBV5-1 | CASSPRTSGRADTQYF | TGCGCCAGCAGCCCACGGACTAGCGGGAGGGCAGATACGCAGTATTTT
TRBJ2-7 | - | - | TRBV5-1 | CASTTGGGRTYEQYF | TGCGCCAGCACCACAGGCGGCGGACGAACCTACGAGCAGTACTTC
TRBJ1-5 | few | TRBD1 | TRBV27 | CASSPGYGQGAGKPQHF | TGTGCCAGCAGTCCCGGATATGGACAGGGGGCTGGAAAGCCCCAGCATTTT
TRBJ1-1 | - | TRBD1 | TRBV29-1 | CSARDRSGGTEAFF | TGCAGCGCTCGGGACAGGTCCGGGGGCACTGAAGCTTTCTTT
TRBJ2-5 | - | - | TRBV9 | CASSPGDIQETQYF | TGTGCCAGCAGCCCTGGGGACATCCAAGAGACCCAGTACTTC
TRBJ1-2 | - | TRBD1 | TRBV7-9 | CASSSSTGNYGYTF | TGTGCCAGCAGCTCGTCGACAGGGAACTATGGCTACACCTTC
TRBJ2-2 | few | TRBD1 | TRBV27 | CASSSQGTGASTGELFF | TGTGCCAGCAGTTCTCAGGGGACAGGGGCCAGCACCGGGGAGCTGTTTTTT
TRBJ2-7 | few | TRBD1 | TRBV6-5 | CASSSGTGFEQYF | TGTGCCAGCAGCTCCGGGACAGGGTTCGAGCAGTACTTC
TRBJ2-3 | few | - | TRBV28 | CASIPAGSSGDTQYF | TGTGCCAGCATACCGGCGGGGAGTTCGGGAGATACGCAGTATTTT
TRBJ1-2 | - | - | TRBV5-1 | CASSHPSGPRGYTF | TGCGCCAGCAGCCACCCGAGCGGGCCAAGGGGCTACACCTTC
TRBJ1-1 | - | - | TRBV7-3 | CASSLNGESTEAFF | TGTGCCAGCAGCTTAAACGGGGAGAGCACTGAAGCTTTCTTT
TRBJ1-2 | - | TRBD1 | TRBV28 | CASSLSTGGETF | TGTGCCAGCAGTTTAAGCACAGGGGGAGAGACCTTC
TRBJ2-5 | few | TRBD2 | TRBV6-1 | CASSAALLAGDSKTQYF | TGTGCCAGCAGTGCCGCCTTACTAGCGGGAGATTCCAAGACCCAGTACTTC
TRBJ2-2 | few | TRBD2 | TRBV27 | CASSYKREGLNTGELFF | TGTGCCAGCAGTTACAAGCGGGAGGGCCTTAACACCGGGGAGCTGTTTTTT
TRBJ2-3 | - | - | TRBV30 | CAWSVLRLATDTQYF | TGTGCCTGGAGTGTACTAAGGCTAGCCACTGATACGCAGTATTTT
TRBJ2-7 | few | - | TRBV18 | CASSPLERTEQYF | TGTGCCAGCTCACCACTGGAGAGGACAGAGCAGTACTTC
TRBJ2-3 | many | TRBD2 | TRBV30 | CAWSLGLAGTTDTQYF | TGTGCCTGGAGTCTGGGACTAGCGGGAACCACAGATACGCAGTATTTT
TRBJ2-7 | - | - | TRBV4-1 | CASSYPGTSYEQYF | TGCGCCAGCAGCTATCCCGGGACATCATACGAGCAGTACTTC
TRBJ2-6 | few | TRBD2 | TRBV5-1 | CASSLEGLGAGANVLTF | TGCGCCAGCAGCTTGGAGGGACTAGGCGCTGGGGCCAACGTCCTGACTTTC
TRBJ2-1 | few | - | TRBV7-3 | CASSLTSASGNEQFF | TGTGCCAGCAGCTTAACCTCTGCAAGCGGGAATGAGCAGTTCTTC
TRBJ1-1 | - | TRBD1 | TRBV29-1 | CSAPGTGLFTEAFF | TGCAGCGCTCCGGGGACAGGCCTATTCACTGAAGCTTTCTTT
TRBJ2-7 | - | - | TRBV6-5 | CASSQGRVEGEQYF | TGTGCCAGCAGTCAGGGTCGAGTTGAAGGTGAGCAGTACTTC
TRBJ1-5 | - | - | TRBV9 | CASSVSTDQPQHF | TGTGCCAGCAGCGTATCTACAGATCAGCCCCAGCATTTT
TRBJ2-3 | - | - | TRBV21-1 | CASSKVRGLAETPTSTDTQYF | TGTGCCAGCAGCAAAGTGCGGGGACTAGCGGAAACTCCGACTAGCACAGATACGCAGTATTTT
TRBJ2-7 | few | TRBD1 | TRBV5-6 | CASSLTRQGQYF | TGTGCCAGCAGCTTGACCCGACAGGGGCAGTACTTC
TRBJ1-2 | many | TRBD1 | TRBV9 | CASSPQGLGSGYTF | TGTGCCAGCAGCCCACAGGGGCTCGGATCTGGCTACACCTTC
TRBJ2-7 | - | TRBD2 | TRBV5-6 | CASSSRGLGGLEQYF | TGTGCCAGCAGCTCCCGGGGACTAGGAGGTCTCGAGCAGTACTTC
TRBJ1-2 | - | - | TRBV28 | CASSLHSTYGYTF | TGTGCCAGCAGTTTACACAGTACCTATGGCTACACCTTC
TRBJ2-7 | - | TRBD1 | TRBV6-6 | CASRKGQGSYEQYF | TGTGCCAGCAGGAAAGGACAGGGGAGCTACGAGCAGTACTTC
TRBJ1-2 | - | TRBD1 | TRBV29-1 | CSVEGQGAVYTF | TGCAGCGTCGAGGGACAGGGGGCAGTCTACACCTTC
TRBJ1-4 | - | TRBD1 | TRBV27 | CASSLRAGGATNEKLFF | TGTGCCAGCAGTTTAAGGGCAGGGGGCGCAACTAATGAAAAACTGTTTTTT
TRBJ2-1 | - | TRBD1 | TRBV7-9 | CASSSGQGHNEQFF | TGTGCCAGCAGCTCGGGACAGGGGCACAATGAGCAGTTCTTC
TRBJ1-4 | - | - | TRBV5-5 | CASSPRETNEKLFF | TGTGCCAGCAGCCCGAGAGAGACTAATGAAAAACTGTTTTTT
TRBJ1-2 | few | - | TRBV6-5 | CASTMTDYGYTF | TGTGCCAGCACCATGACAGACTATGGCTACACCTTC
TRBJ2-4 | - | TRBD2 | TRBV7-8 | CASSYSGSAKNIQYF | TGTGCCAGCAGCTATAGCGGGAGCGCCAAAAACATTCAGTACTTC
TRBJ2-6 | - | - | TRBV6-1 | CAVSGGSGANVLTF | TGTGCCGTTAGTGGAGGCTCTGGGGCCAACGTCCTGACTTTC
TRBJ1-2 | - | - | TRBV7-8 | CASRSTGDYGYTF | TGTGCCAGCAGATCGACAGGCGACTATGGCTACACCTTC